The present TCR beta chain was sequenced within a study of T cell changes during pregnancy in multiple sclerosis. Assay: immunoSEQ multiplex PCR; the TCRdb copy retains only in-frame clones and omits some. The sample includes about 68,000 clones, roughly nine tenths seen only once; the top ten take 0.86%. CDR1 is SGDLS and CDR2 is YYNGEE in the germline V gene. V was clipped by 5 bases and J by 1 base; unmatched bases: 5. This CDR3 is built from 14 residues. The V and J genes are TRBV9 and TRBJ1-1; 7 positions agree with TRBD1. The receptor was derived from a female donor with multiple sclerosis, enrolled in a pregnancy study. This specimen was peripheral blood, taken in the second trimester of pregnancy. Here the CDR3 reads CASSFWDRNTEAFF. CDR3 in DNA: TGTGCCAGCAGTTTCTGGGACAGGAACACTGAAGCTTTCTTT.